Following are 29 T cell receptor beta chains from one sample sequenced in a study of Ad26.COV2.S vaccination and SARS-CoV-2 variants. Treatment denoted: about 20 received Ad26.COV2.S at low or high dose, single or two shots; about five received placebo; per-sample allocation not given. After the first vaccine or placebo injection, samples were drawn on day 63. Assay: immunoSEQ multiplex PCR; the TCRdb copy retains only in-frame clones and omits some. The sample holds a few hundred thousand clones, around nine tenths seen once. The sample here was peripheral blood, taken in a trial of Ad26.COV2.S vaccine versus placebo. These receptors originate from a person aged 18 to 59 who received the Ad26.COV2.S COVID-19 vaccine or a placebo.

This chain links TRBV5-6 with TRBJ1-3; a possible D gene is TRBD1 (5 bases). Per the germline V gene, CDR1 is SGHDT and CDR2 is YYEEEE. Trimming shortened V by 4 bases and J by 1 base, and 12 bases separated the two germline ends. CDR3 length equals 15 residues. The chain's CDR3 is CASSQLWGSGNTIYF. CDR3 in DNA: TGTGCCAGCAGCCAGTTGTGGGGGTCTGGAAACACCATATATTTT.

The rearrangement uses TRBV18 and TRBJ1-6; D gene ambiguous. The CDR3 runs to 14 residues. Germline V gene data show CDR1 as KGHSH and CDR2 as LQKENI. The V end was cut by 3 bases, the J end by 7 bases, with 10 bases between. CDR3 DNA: TGTGCCAGCTCACCGGAGGACGGCAATTCACCCCTCCACTTT. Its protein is CASSPEDGNSPLHF.

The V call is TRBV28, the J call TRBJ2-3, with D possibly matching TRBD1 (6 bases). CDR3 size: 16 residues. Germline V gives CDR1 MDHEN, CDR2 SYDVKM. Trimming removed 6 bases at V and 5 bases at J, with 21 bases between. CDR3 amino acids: CASRPSRPGVGDTQYF. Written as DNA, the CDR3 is TGTGCCAGCAGACCCAGCCGCCCAGGGGTGGGAGATACGCAGTATTTT. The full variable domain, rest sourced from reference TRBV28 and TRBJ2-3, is DVKVTQSSRYLVKRTGEKVFLECVQDMDHENMFWYRQDPGLGLRLIYFSYDVKMKEKGDIPEGYSVSREKKERFSLILESASTNQTSMYLCASRPSRPGVGDTQYFGPGTRLTVL.

The DNA of the CDR3 is TGCGCCAGCGATGTACAGGGGTTGGACACAGATACGCAGTATTTT. It yields the protein CASDVQGLDTDTQYF. The chain combines TRBV5-1 with TRBJ2-3, with 7 bases aligning to TRBD1. The CDR3 has 15 amino acids. Germline-derived CDR1 and CDR2 are SGHRS and YFSETQ. V shed 7 bases, J shed 2 bases, and the junction held 10 bases outside the gene matches.

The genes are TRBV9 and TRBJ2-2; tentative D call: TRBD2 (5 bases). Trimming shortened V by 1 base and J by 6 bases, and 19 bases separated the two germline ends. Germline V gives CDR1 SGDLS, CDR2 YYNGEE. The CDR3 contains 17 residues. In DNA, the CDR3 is TGTGCCAGCAGCGTAATGGCCACCCGATACGGGGCCGGGGAGCTGTTTTTT. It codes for CASSVMATRYGAGELFF.

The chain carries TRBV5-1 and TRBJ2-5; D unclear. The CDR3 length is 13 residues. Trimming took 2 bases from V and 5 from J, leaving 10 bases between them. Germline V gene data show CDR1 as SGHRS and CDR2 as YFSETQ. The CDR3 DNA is TGCGCCAGCAGCTTAGACGAGTGGGAGACCCAGTACTTC. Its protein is CASSLDEWETQYF.

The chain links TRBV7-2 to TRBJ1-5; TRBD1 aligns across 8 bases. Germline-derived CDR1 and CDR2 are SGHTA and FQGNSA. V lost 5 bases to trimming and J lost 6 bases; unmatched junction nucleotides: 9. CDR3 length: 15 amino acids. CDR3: CASSLAGGAGQPQHF. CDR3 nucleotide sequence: TGTGCCAGCAGCCTCGCAGGGGGCGCCGGTCAGCCCCAGCATTTT.

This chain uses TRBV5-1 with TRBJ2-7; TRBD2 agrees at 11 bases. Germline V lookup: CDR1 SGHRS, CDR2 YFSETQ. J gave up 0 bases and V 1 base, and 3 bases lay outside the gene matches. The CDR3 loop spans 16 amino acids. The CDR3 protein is CASSLTGTSGSYEQYF. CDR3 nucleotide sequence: TGCGCCAGCAGCTTGACCGGGACTAGCGGCTCCTACGAGCAGTACTTC.

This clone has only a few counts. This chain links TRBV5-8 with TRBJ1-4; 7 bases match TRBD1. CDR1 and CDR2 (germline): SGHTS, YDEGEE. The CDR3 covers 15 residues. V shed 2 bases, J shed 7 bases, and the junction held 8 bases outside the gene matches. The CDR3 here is CASSFTGVEGEKLFF. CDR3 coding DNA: TGTGCCAGCAGCTTCACAGGGGTTGAAGGTGAAAAACTGTTTTTT.

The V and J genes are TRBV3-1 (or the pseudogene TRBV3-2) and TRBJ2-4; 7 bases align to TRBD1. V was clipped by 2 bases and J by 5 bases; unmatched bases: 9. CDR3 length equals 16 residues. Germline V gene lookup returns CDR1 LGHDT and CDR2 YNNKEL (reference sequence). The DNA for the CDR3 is TGTGCCAGCAGCCAAAGGGTAAGGGGGCGGGAAAACATTCAGTACTTC. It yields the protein CASSQRVRGRENIQYF.

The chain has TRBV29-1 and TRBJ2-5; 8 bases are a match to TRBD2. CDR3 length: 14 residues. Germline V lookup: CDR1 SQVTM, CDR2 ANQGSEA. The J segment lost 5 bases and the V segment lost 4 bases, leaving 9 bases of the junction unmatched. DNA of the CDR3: TGCAGCGTTGGGGTTAGCGGGGCACGGGAGACCCAGTACTTC. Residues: CSVGVSGARETQYF.

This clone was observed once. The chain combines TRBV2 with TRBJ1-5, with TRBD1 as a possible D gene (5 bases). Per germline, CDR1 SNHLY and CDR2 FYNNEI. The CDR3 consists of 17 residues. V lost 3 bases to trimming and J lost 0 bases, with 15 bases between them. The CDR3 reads CASSDPEQEVSNQPQHF. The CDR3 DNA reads TGTGCCAGCAGTGACCCTGAACAGGAGGTTAGCAATCAGCCCCAGCATTTT.

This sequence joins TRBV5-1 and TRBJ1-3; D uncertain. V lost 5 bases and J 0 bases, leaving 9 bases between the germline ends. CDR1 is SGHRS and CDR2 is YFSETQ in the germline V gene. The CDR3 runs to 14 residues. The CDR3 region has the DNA TGCGCCAGCAGGAGAGACGGCTCTGGAAACACCATATATTTT. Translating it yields CASRRDGSGNTIYF.

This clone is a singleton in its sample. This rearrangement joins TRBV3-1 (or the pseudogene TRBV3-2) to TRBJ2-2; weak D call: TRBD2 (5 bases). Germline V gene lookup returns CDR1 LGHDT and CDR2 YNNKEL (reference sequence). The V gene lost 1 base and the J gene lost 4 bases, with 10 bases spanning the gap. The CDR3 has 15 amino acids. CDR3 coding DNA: TGTGCCAGCAGCCAAGGGAGGCGTAGCACCGGGGAGCTGTTTTTT. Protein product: CASSQGRRSTGELFF.

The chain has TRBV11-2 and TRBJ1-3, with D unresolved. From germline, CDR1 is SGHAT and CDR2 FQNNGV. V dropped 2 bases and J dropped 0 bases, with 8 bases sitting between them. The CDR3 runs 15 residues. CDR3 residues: CASSLSRHSGNTIYF. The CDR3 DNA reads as TGTGCCAGCAGCTTATCCAGACACTCTGGAAACACCATATATTTT.

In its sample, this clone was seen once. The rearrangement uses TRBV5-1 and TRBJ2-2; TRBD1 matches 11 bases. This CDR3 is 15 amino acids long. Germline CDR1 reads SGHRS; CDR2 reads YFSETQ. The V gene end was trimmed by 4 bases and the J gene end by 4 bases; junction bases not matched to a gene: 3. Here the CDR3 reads CASSQDRGPTGELFF. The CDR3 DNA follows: TGCGCCAGCAGCCAGGACAGGGGGCCCACCGGGGAGCTGTTTTTT. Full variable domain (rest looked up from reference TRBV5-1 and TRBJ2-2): KAGVTQTPRYLIKTRGQQVTLSCSPISGHRSVSWYQQTPGQGLQFLFEYFSETQRNKGNFPGRFSGRQFSNSRSEMNVSTLELGDSALYLCASSQDRGPTGELFFGEGSRLTVL.

CDR3 sequence (DNA): TGTGCCAGCAGCCTCTTAGCGGGCAATTCACCCCTCCACTTT. This gives the protein CASSLLAGNSPLHF. The gene calls are TRBV7-3 and TRBJ1-6; D uncertain. V dropped 5 bases and J dropped 7 bases, with 12 bases sitting between them. The CDR3 contains 14 residues. The germline CDR1 and CDR2 sequences are SGHTA and FQGTGA.

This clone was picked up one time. CDR3 nucleotide sequence: TGTGCCAGCAGCTTACTTCAGCCGGGACATAGACCCTACGAGCAGTACTTC. Translating it yields CASSLLQPGHRPYEQYF. The chain combines TRBV7-9 with TRBJ2-7; tentative D call: TRBD1 (6 bases). Trimming left V 2 bases short and J 2 bases short, with 19 bases between. CDR1 and CDR2 from the germline V gene are SEHNR and FQNEAQ (reference sequence). The length of the CDR3 is 17 residues.

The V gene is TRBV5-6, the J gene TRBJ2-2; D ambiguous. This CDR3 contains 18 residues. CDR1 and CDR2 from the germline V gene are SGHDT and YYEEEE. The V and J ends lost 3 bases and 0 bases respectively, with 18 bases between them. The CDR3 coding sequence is TGTGCCAGCAGCTCCCTTCCTCACAGCCCTTCGAACACCGGGGAGCTGTTTTTT. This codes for CASSSLPHSPSNTGELFF.

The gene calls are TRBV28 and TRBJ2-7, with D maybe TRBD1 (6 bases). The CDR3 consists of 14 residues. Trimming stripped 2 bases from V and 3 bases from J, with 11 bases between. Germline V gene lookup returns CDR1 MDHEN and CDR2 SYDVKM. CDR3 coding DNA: TGTGCCAGCAGTTTACAATGGGGGCGCTACGAGCAGTACTTC. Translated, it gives CASSLQWGRYEQYF.

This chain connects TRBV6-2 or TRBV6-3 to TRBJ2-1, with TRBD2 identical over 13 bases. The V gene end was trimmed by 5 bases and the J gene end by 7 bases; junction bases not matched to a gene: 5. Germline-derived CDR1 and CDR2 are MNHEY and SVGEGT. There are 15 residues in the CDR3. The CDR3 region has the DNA TGTGCCAGCAGTCGACTAGCGGGGGGCGGGAATGAGCAGTTCTTC. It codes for CASSRLAGGGNEQFF.

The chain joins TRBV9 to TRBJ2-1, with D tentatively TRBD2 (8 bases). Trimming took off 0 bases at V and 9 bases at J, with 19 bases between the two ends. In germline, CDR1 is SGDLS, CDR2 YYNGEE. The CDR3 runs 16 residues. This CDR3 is CASSVVTGTRITEQFF. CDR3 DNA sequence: TGTGCCAGCAGCGTAGTGACAGGGACTAGGATCACTGAGCAGTTCTTC. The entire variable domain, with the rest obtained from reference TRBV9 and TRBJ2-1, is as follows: DSGVTQTPKHLITATGQRVTLRCSPRSGDLSVYWYQQSLDQGLQFLIQYYNGEERAKGNILERFSAQQFPDLHSELNLSSLELGDSALYFCASSVVTGTRITEQFFGPGTRLTVL.

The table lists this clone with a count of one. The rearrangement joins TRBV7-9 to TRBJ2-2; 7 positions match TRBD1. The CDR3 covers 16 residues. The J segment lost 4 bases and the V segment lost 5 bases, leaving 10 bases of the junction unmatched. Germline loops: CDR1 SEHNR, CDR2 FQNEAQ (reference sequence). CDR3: CASSERGTVSTGELFF. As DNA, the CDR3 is TGTGCCAGCAGCGAGAGAGGGACAGTTAGCACCGGGGAGCTGTTTTTT.

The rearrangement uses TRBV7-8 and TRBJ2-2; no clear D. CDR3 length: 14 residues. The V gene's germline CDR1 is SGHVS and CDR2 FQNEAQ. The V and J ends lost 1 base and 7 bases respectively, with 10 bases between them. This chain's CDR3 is CASSLVPDGGELFF. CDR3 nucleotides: TGTGCCAGCAGCTTAGTTCCCGACGGCGGGGAGCTGTTTTTT.

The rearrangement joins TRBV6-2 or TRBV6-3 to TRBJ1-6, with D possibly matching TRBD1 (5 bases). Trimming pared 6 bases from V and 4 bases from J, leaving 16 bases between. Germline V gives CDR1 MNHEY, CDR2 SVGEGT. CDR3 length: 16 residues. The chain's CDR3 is CASSPEGTGYNSPLHF. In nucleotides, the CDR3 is TGTGCCAGCAGCCCTGAAGGGACGGGTTATAATTCACCCCTCCACTTT.

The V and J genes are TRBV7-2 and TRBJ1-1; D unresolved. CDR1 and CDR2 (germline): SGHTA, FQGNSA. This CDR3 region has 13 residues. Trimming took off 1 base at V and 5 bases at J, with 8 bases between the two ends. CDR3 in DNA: TGTGCCAGCAGCTTAGAGGGAATAACTGAAGCTTTCTTT. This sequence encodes CASSLEGITEAFF.

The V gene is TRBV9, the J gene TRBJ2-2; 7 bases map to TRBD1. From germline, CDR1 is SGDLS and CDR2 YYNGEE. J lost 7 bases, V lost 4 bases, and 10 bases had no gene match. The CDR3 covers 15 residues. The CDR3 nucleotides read TGTGCCAGCAGCCCTACAGGGGAAATGGGCGGGGAGCTGTTTTTT. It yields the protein CASSPTGEMGGELFF.

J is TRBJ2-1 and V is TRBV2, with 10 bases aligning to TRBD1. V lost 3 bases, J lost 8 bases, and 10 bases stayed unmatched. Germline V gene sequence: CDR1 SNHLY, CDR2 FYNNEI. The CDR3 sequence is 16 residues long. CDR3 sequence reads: CASSDGTGVIRDEQFF. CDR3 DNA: TGTGCCAGCAGTGATGGGACAGGGGTTATTAGAGATGAGCAGTTCTTC.

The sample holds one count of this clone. CDR3: CASQLNRGAFF. CDR3 in DNA: TGTGCCAGCCAACTAAACAGGGGGGCTTTCTTT. The chain is built from TRBV11-2 and TRBJ1-1, with 8 bases lining up with TRBD1. CDR1 is SGHAT and CDR2 is FQNNGV in the germline V gene. This CDR3 region has 11 residues. Trimming took 8 bases from V and 11 from J; bases not matched to a gene: 7. Full variable domain (remainder filled in from reference TRBV11-2 and TRBJ1-1): EAGVAQSPRYKIIEKRQSVAFWCNPISGHATLYWYQQILGQGPKLLIQFQNNGVVDDSQLPKDRFSAERLKGVDSTLKIQPAKLEDSAVYLCASQLNRGAFFGQGTRLTVV.